This TCR beta chain was identified during a study of Ad26.COV2.S vaccination and SARS-CoV-2 variants. The CDR3 loop spans 16 amino acids. V was cut by 1 base and J by 10 bases, with 22 bases left in between. CDR1 is MGHRA and CDR2 is YSYEKL in the germline V gene. Study conclusions and caveats: The study found higher spike-specific TCR breadth in vaccine than placebo recipients. Estimates derived from TCR breadth and depth analyses may have underestimated total T cell responses.

Only in-frame clones appear in the TCRdb table, and some are missing; sequencing was by immunoSEQ multiplex PCR. The repertoire consists of over 90,000 clones, with about three quarters occurring once and the leading ten covering 17%. Notes on this clone: No antigen is known for it.

The origin of this receptor is a human donor who had recovered from COVID-19. This chain connects TRBV4-1 to TRBJ1-1; maybe TRBD1 (5 bases). The source was peripheral blood, collected after recovery from COVID-19. The CDR3 protein is CASSQVRARGPSGAFF. The CDR3 region has the DNA TGCGCCAGCAGCCAAGTGAGGGCGAGGGGTCCTTCGGGAGCTTTCTTT.